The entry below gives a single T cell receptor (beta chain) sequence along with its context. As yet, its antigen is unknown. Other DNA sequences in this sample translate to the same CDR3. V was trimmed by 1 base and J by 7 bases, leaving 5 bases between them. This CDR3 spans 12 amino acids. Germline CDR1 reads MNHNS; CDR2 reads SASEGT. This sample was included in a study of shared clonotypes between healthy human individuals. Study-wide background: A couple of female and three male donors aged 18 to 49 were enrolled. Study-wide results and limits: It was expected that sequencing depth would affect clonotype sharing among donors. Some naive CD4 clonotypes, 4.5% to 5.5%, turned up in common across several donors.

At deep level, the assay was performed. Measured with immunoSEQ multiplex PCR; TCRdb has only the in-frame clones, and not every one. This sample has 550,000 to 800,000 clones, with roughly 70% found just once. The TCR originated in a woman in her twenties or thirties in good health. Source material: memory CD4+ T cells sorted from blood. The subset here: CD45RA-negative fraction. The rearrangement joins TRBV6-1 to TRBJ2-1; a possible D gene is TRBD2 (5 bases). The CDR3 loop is CASSEGGNEQFF. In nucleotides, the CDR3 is TGTGCCAGCAGTGAAGGAGGGAATGAGCAGTTCTTC.